This T cell receptor (beta chain) was sequenced in a study of blood T cells in healthy people across ages. This clonotype has a handful of counts. PCR was performed a second time for roughly 7 to 12 cycles using a sample-barcoded 5' primer and a J-beta primer mix. A template-switch adaptor that had 12 random nucleotides put a tag on each cDNA molecule. Sequencing of every sample gave 2.5 million or more CDR3-containing paired-end reads. TCRdb reanalysed the 5' RACE reads using MiXCR and keeps one entry per CDR3 protein. The repertoire holds fewer than 800,000 distinct CDR3 sequences, with about 25% as singletons. This CDR3 contains 13 residues. Germline loops: CDR1 LNHNV, CDR2 YYDKDF (reference sequence). Extractions gave at least 5.5 micrograms of total RNA per sample. This same sample was also part of a study on T cells of mothers and their children. That study reports: Donation was provided by three healthy Caucasian mothers along with their six children.

The V gene is TRBV15, the J gene TRBJ2-5, with no clear D. TRBJ2-1 explains the end of the DNA better; the J call may be wrong. The source is a boy younger than 18 in good health. Sequenced material: blood. The CDR3 coding sequence is TGTGCCACCGCGCCTGGAAGGATCAATGAGCAGTTCTTC. This translates into CATAPGRINEQFF.